This TCR beta chain emerged from a study of blood T cell repertoires in COVID-19. This clone has just a few counts. V shed 4 bases and J 4 bases; nucleotides not matched to a gene: 12. CDR3 length: 16 amino acids. Germline V lookup: CDR1 SGHTA, CDR2 FQGNSA. Sequencing used immunoSEQ multiplex PCR; TCRdb keeps in-frame clones, though not all of them. This sample has fewer than 250,000 clones, with about 83% found just once. The sequence was obtained from a woman between 45 and 65 years old who had recovered from COVID-19. The sequenced sample consisted of PBMCs or T cells enriched from blood (not recorded which). The chain joins TRBV7-2 to TRBJ2-7; 8 bases match TRBD2. In DNA, the CDR3 is TGTGCCAGCAGCTCTAGATCCACGGGCGGGAGGTACGAGCAGTACTTC. Amino acid sequence: CASSSRSTGGRYEQYF.